This is a list of T cell receptor beta chains from one sample in a study of response to subunit inactivated influenza vaccine. TCRdb re-derived calls from the RT-PCR reads in MiXCR, one entry per CDR3 protein. The table has 530,000 or so distinct CDR3 sequences, 25% seen once. Here the sequenced sample was CD4+ T cells sorted from PBMCs, taken about 5 days after vaccination. All receptors derive from a man between 50 and 59 years old who received an inactivated influenza vaccine. The conserved cysteine and the conserved F or W are not part of the CDR3 here. Fields, in order: J gene, V gene, CDR3 length, CDR3 protein.

>TRBJ1-2|TRBV12-3/TRBV12-4|11
ASSLGRGRGYT
>TRBJ2-7|TRBV28|11
ASRWTGEYEQY
>TRBJ2-1|TRBV20-1|14
SARKPGLASDNEQF
>TRBJ2-3|TRBV25-1|14
ASSAMTGGSSDTQY
>TRBJ2-3|TRBV24-1|13
ATSDRLGVEDTQY
>TRBJ2-3|TRBV7-3|14
ASSLRVSGRADTQY
>TRBJ2-5|TRBV28|10
ASHRPQETQY
>TRBJ1-4|TRBV11-2|9
ASSQNEKLF
>TRBJ2-3|TRBV7-8|14
ASSLGTGAFTDTQY
>TRBJ2-3|TRBV20-1|14
SGRGPSGSGTDTQY
>TRBJ2-1|TRBV7-2|11
ASSLDGTGRGF
>TRBJ2-1|TRBV4-2|14
ASSQDLKRGGNEQF
>TRBJ2-5|TRBV4-3|13
ASSQDGRVGETQY
>TRBJ1-4|TRBV12-3/TRBV12-4|12
ASSLGTGMEKLF
>TRBJ2-5|TRBV6-5|10
ASSYGQETQY
>TRBJ2-3|TRBV12-3/TRBV12-4|13
ASRPSGTPTDTQY
>TRBJ2-3|TRBV7-3|14
ASSLMGHASTDTQY
>TRBJ2-4|TRBV5-1|14
ASSLWGGAAKNIQY
>TRBJ1-4|TRBV7-9|14
ASSLSKGGPNEKLF
>TRBJ2-5|TRBV11-2|13
ASSPNTGVQGTQY
>TRBJ2-3|TRBV7-8|14
ASSLVGEVATDTQY
>TRBJ1-3|TRBV18|16
ASSPRPTDRVSGNTIY
>TRBJ2-3|TRBV4-1|13
ASSPRGPSTDTQY
>TRBJ2-3|TRBV9|15
ASSVAPQGPSTDTQY
>TRBJ1-4|TRBV2|13
ASSERQARGEKLF
>TRBJ2-5|TRBV7-8|14
ASSLNPGGGRETQY
>TRBJ2-3|TRBV29-1|13
SAGNTGDDPDTQY
>TRBJ1-5|TRBV5-6|12
ASSLRGVGPPQH
>TRBJ2-7|TRBV27|13
ASSSGLAGAYEQY
>TRBJ1-1|TRBV4-1|10
ASKDGRREAF
>TRBJ2-1|TRBV6-5|12
ASSYSGAHNEQF
>TRBJ2-2|TRBV11-2|17
ASRPMGALVGPGTGELF
>TRBJ2-7|TRBV7-9|11
ASSLYCSYEQY
>TRBJ1-1|TRBV5-1|12
ASSIRTGNTEAF
>TRBJ1-6|TRBV7-9|13
ASSLTVGRNSPLH
>TRBJ2-7|TRBV4-3|13
ASSQGLAHSYEQY
>TRBJ2-7|TRBV6-2/TRBV6-3|11
ATAGVGTYEQY
>TRBJ2-1|TRBV7-3|17
ASSTIPRLGAGVGNEQF
>TRBJ2-7|TRBV4-3|13
ASSQDSQAAYEQY
>TRBJ2-6|TRBV3-1|15
ASSQDSGVSGANVLT
>TRBJ2-1|TRBV7-9|12
ASSWDRTYNEQF
>TRBJ1-1|TRBV18|11
ASSPSMGTEAF
>TRBJ2-2|TRBV29-1|16
SVYTPGLAGVGTGELF
>TRBJ2-7|TRBV20-1|12
SAPRERAHYEQY
>TRBJ2-2|TRBV4-2|11
ASSYSEPGELF
>TRBJ2-1|TRBV20-1|12
SARVAGNYNEQF
>TRBJ2-7|TRBV6-4|13
ASTKGAGVPYEQY
>TRBJ2-7|TRBV20-1|13
SARGDLGGTYEQY
>TRBJ1-2|TRBV12-3/TRBV12-4|11
ASNAGGNYGYT
>TRBJ2-2|TRBV20-1|15
SASAGGDARNTGELF
>TRBJ2-4|TRBV20-1|10
SARGQQNIQY
>TRBJ1-2|TRBV12-3/TRBV12-4|11
ASTGDRFYGYT
>TRBJ2-5|TRBV12-3/TRBV12-4|12
ATRRAGARGTQY
>TRBJ1-2|TRBV29-1|12
SVEVVSGASGYT
>TRBJ2-6|TRBV12-3/TRBV12-4|12
ASSLGGGGNVLT
>TRBJ2-4|TRBV7-2|13
ASSLSRVGKNIQY
>TRBJ2-5|TRBV12-3/TRBV12-4|13
ASSLGPTGVQTQY
>TRBJ2-5|TRBV12-3/TRBV12-4|12
ASTGPGGDETQY